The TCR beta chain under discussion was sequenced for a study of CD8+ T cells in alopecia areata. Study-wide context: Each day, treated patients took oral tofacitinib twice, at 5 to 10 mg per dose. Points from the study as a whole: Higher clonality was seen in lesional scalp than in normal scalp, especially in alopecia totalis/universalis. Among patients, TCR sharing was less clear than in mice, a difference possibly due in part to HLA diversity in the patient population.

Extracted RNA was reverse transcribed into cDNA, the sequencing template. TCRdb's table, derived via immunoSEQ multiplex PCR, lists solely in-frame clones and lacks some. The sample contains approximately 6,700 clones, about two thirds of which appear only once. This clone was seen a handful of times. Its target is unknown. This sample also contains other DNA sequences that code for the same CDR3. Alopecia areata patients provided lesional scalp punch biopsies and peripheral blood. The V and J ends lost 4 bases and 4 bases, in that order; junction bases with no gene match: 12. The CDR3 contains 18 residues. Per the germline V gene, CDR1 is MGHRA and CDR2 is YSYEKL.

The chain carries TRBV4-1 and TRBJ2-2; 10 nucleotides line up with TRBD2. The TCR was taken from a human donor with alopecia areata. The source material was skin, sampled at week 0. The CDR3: CASSLKPLAGESTGELFF. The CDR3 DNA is TGCGCCAGCAGCCTCAAGCCGCTAGCGGGAGAGTCCACCGGGGAGCTGTTTTTT.